These T cell receptor beta chains were read from a single sample in a study of T-cell reconstitution after alpha-beta-depleted transplantation in children. In TCRdb, the PCR reads were re-called with MiXCR into one record per CDR3 protein. Among about 130,000 distinct CDR3 sequences listed, more than 9.5% were seen once. This sample comprised PBMCs, mostly from graft donor cells, obtained 180 days after TCRalphabeta/CD19-depleted stem cell transplant. All receptors derive from a girl in the first two years of life who had a stem cell transplant for combined immunodeficiency, so the T cells may come from the graft donor. Both conserved end residues are part of each CDR3. D genes are given only for firm matches. Size is omitted from some rows. Given values are once, few, many or a class for expanded clones.

j_gene,d_gene,v_gene,abundance,CDR3nt,CDR3aa
TRBJ1-5,.,TRBV3-1,few,TGTGCCAGCAGCCAAAACAGGGCGGATCAGCCCCAGCATTTT,CASSQNRADQPQHF
TRBJ2-7,.,TRBV12-5,few,TGTGCTAGTGGTTTGGTCGCGGGGTCCTTATACGAGCAGTACTTC,CASGLVAGSLYEQYF
TRBJ2-1,.,TRBV7-3,.,TGTGCCAGCAGCTTTGGGGGAGAAAATGAGCAGTTCTTC,CASSFGGENEQFF
TRBJ2-5,.,TRBV18,.,TGTGCCAGCTCACAGGGCCCCCAAGAGACCCAGTACTTC,CASSQGPQETQYF
TRBJ2-2,.,TRBV12-3/TRBV12-4,.,TGTGCCAGCAGTTTAGACGGACTAATGCCGAACACCGGGGAGCTGTTTTTT,CASSLDGLMPNTGELFF
TRBJ2-1,.,TRBV7-9,few,TGTGCCAGCAGCAACAAATGGGACCAATCCTACAATGAGCAGTTCTTC,CASSNKWDQSYNEQFF
TRBJ2-7,TRBD2,TRBV5-6,few,TGTGCCAGCAGCACGGCGGGGGTCGAGCAGTACTTC,CASSTAGVEQYF
TRBJ2-7,TRBD1,TRBV5-1,.,TGCGCCAGCAGCTTGGACCCGGGACAGGGCTACGAGCAGTACTTC,CASSLDPGQGYEQYF
TRBJ2-7,.,TRBV7-9,few,TGTGCCAGCAGCTCCTTGACAGATTCCTACGAGCAGTACTTC,CASSSLTDSYEQYF
TRBJ2-2,.,TRBV27,.,TGTGCCAGCAGTTTTTATCCGGACACCGGGGAGCTGTTTTTT,CASSFYPDTGELFF
TRBJ2-1,TRBD2,TRBV7-2,few,TGTGCCAGCAGCCAAGAGCGGGGTGCAACGGGTGAGCAGTTCTTC,CASSQERGATGEQFF
TRBJ1-2,TRBD1,TRBV29-1,few,TGCAGCGTTGGTTACAGGGGGATGCCCGCTAACTATGGCTACACCTTC,CSVGYRGMPANYGYTF
TRBJ1-1,.,TRBV5-1,many,TGCGCCAGCAGCTATTCAGGGGTGAACACTGAAGCTTTCTTT,CASSYSGVNTEAFF
TRBJ1-1,.,TRBV7-9,many,TGTGCCAGCAGCTTGGTGACAGGTCTGGCTGAAGCTTTCTTT,CASSLVTGLAEAFF
TRBJ1-6,.,TRBV27,.,TGTGCCAGCAGTCCCCGGGAGTGGAGCTCCTATAATTCACCCCTCCACTTT,CASSPREWSSYNSPLHF
TRBJ2-1,.,TRBV7-8,.,TGTGCCAGCAGCTTAGAGCCTAGATCGGTCAATGAGCAGTTCTTC,CASSLEPRSVNEQFF
TRBJ2-2,TRBD1,TRBV28,.,TGTGCCAGCAGTTATCCCGCTCCTTGGACAGGGGCGAACACCGGGGAGCTGTTTTTT,CASSYPAPWTGANTGELFF
TRBJ2-5,TRBD2,TRBV12-3/TRBV12-4,many,TGTGCCAGCAGCCCTCCACTAGCGGGGAACCAAGAGACCCAGTACTTC,CASSPPLAGNQETQYF
TRBJ2-2,.,TRBV7-3,few,TGTGCCAGCAGCCCTGAGAACACCGGGGAGCTGTTTTTT,CASSPENTGELFF
TRBJ1-1,.,TRBV29-1,.,TGCAGCGTTGATCAGGGGTTTAGGAGAGCGAACACTGAAGCTTTCTTT,CSVDQGFRRANTEAFF
TRBJ2-7,TRBD1,TRBV5-1,.,TGCGCCAGCAGCAACCTGGACAGGGTCGGGGTCGAGCAGTACTTC,CASSNLDRVGVEQYF
TRBJ2-2,.,TRBV9,.,TGTGCCAGCAGCGTAGTGGCAACCGGGGAGCTGTTTTTT,CASSVVATGELFF
TRBJ2-5,TRBD2,TRBV29-1,few,TGCAGCGTCCTGGGACTAGCGGGAAAGACCCAGTACTTC,CSVLGLAGKTQYF
TRBJ2-3,TRBD2,TRBV20-1,few,TGCAGTGCTAGCCCAGCGGGGGGGCCTACAGATACGCAGTATTTT,CSASPAGGPTDTQYF
TRBJ2-7,.,TRBV5-5,few,TGTGCCAGCAGCTTGGGAGCCATCGACCACGAGCAGTACTTC,CASSLGAIDHEQYF
TRBJ2-5,.,TRBV5-1,.,TGCGCCAGCAGCTCGCCGACCCAAGAGACCCAGTACTTC,CASSSPTQETQYF
TRBJ2-2,TRBD2,TRBV7-8,.,TGTGCCAGCGTACTAGCGGGAGGGCCCACCGGGGAGCTGTTTTTT,CASVLAGGPTGELFF
TRBJ1-1,.,TRBV5-1,few,TGCGCCAGCAGCTTCAATCGGCAGGGTATCGGGAACACTGAAGCTTTCTTT,CASSFNRQGIGNTEAFF
TRBJ2-2,TRBD2,TRBV27,few,TGTGCCAGCAGTTCTCCGGGACTAGCGGGAGGTTTGGATTCCGGGGAGCTGTTTTTT,CASSSPGLAGGLDSGELFF
TRBJ2-5,.,TRBV20-1,few,TGCAGTGCTCGAGGGGGGTACGAGACCCAGTACTTC,CSARGGYETQYF
TRBJ2-5,.,TRBV7-2,few,TGTGCCAGCAGCTTTTGGGACATCCAAGAGACCCAGTACTTC,CASSFWDIQETQYF
TRBJ1-3,.,TRBV18,.,TGTGCCAGCTCACCACCGGCCGGAGGGGCGAGGGCACCCGGAAACACCATATATTTT,CASSPPAGGARAPGNTIYF
TRBJ2-5,.,TRBV5-4,once,TGTGCCAGCAGCGTCCGGACTAATAAAGAGACCCAGTACTTC,CASSVRTNKETQYF
TRBJ2-1,.,TRBV20-1,.,TGCAGTGCTAGAGAGCCCAAGGTGACTAGATACAATGAGCAGTTCTTC,CSAREPKVTRYNEQFF
TRBJ2-7,.,TRBV7-2,.,TGTGCCAGCAGCCTACAGGGCTTCTACGAGCAGTACTTC,CASSLQGFYEQYF